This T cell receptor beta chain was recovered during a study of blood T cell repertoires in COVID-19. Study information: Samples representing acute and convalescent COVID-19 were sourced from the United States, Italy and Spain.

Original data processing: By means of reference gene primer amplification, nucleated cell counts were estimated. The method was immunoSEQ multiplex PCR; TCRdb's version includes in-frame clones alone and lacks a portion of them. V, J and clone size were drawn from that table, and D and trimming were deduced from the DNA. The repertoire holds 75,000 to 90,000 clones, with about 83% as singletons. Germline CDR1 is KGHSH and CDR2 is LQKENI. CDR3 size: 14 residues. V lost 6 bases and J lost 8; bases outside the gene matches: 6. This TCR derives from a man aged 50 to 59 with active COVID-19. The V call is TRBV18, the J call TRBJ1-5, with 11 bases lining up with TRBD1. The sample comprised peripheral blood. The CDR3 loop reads CASSFGQGAEPQHF. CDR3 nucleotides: TGTGCCAGCTCTTTTGGACAGGGGGCTGAGCCCCAGCATTTT.